A selection of T cell receptor beta chains follows, all from one sample in a study of T cells after somatic rescue of genetic block. Generated by immunoSEQ multiplex PCR, the TCRdb table keeps only in-frame clones and is missing some. The data show 13,000 to 15,000 clones, around 70% seen once. What was sequenced was peripheral blood mononuclear cells (PBMCs). All receptors derive from a man between 18 and 29 years old. CDR3s include the opening cysteine and the closing phenylalanine or tryptophan. D genes are given only for firm matches. Only some rows state a clone size, as once, few, many or a class for expanded clones.

abundance	d_gene	j_gene	v_gene	CDR3nt	CDR3aa
once	TRBD1	TRBJ1-6	TRBV30	TGTGCCTGGAGTACGGGACAGAATTCACCCCTCCACTTT	CAWSTGQNSPLHF
.	.	TRBJ2-2	TRBV11-1	TGTGCCAGCAGCCCCAGGGCAAGATTCACCGGGGAGCTGTTTTTT	CASSPRARFTGELFF
once	.	TRBJ2-1	TRBV13	TGTGCCAGCAGCTTAGTAGCCCCGGTCTCCTACAATGAGCAGTTCTTC	CASSLVAPVSYNEQFF
few	.	TRBJ2-5	TRBV7-9	TGTGCCAGCAGCTTAGGAGGGTGGAGGGAACAAGAGACCCAGTACTTC	CASSLGGWREQETQYF
few	.	TRBJ2-7	TRBV6-6	TGTGCCAGCAGTTACTCGCGGGGCGTCTACGAGCAGTACTTC	CASSYSRGVYEQYF
few	TRBD1	TRBJ1-2	TRBV4-2	TGTGCCAGCAGCCAGGGACAGGGGTGGGGAAACTATGGCTACACCTTC	CASSQGQGWGNYGYTF
.	TRBD2	TRBJ2-1	TRBV5-1	TGCGCCAGCAGCTTGGTTCTCGGCGGGGGTTACAATGAGCAGTTCTTC	CASSLVLGGGYNEQFF
few	.	TRBJ2-3	TRBV29-1	TGCAGCGTTGGGGGGGCGACAGATACGCAGTATTTT	CSVGGATDTQYF
.	TRBD1	TRBJ1-2	TRBV9	TGTGCCAGCAGCGCCCCCGGGACAGTCGCGGGTGGCTACACCTTC	CASSAPGTVAGGYTF
.	.	TRBJ2-7	TRBV19	TGTGCCAGTAGTCCTAGACAGTCATCCTACGAGCAGTACTTC	CASSPRQSSYEQYF
.	TRBD1	TRBJ2-7	TRBV11-1	TGTGCCAGCAGCGCGTGGGACAGGAAGAGCTCCTACGAGCAGTACTTC	CASSAWDRKSSYEQYF
.	TRBD1	TRBJ1-2	TRBV18	TGTGCCAGCTCACCAGACAGGGACTATGGCTACACCTTC	CASSPDRDYGYTF
.	.	TRBJ1-2	TRBV6-1	TGTGCCAGCAGGGCAGGGTCTTCCTATGGCTACACCTTC	CASRAGSSYGYTF
few	.	TRBJ2-3	TRBV28	TGTGCCAGCAGTTTGAGCCAGGGGTCCACAGATACGCAGTATTTT	CASSLSQGSTDTQYF
.	TRBD1	TRBJ2-2	TRBV7-9	TGTGCCAGCAGCCGTCGGACAGGGGTGAACACCGGGGAGCTGTTTTTT	CASSRRTGVNTGELFF
.	.	TRBJ2-2	TRBV30	TGTGCCTGGAGTGTAATGGGGGCGAGGACCGGGGAGCTGTTTTTT	CAWSVMGARTGELFF
.	TRBD2	TRBJ2-3	TRBV5-1	TGCGCCAGCAGCTTGTGGACTAGGTTTGGCACAGATACGCAGTATTTT	CASSLWTRFGTDTQYF
.	.	TRBJ1-2	TRBV28	TGTGCCAGCAGTTTTGGAGCGGGAAGCTATGGCTACACCTTC	CASSFGAGSYGYTF
.	.	TRBJ2-7	TRBV5-1	TGCGCCAGCAGCTTGGCCCAAGCCGGGGTATACGAGCAGTACTTC	CASSLAQAGVYEQYF
few	TRBD1	TRBJ1-1	TRBV6-1	TGTGCCAGCAGTAGACAGGGGAACACTGAAGCTTTCTTT	CASSRQGNTEAFF
.	TRBD1	TRBJ1-4	TRBV11-2	TGTGCCAGCAGCGCCCGGACAGGGCGATGGACTAATGAAAAACTGTTTTTT	CASSARTGRWTNEKLFF
.	TRBD1	TRBJ1-6	TRBV25-1	TGTGCCAGCAGTGAATCTGGGACAGGGAATTCACCCCTCCACTTT	CASSESGTGNSPLHF
.	TRBD1	TRBJ1-5	TRBV6-6	TGTGCCAGCAGCCGAGGGACAGTCAATCAGCCCCAGCATTTT	CASSRGTVNQPQHF
.	.	TRBJ1-3	TRBV19	TGTGCCAGTAGTACCCCCCACTGGGCTGGCTCTGGAAACACCATATATTTT	CASSTPHWAGSGNTIYF
.	TRBD1	TRBJ1-2	TRBV28	TGTGCCAGCAGGACAGGGGGGGACTATGGCTACACCTTC	CASRTGGDYGYTF
once	.	TRBJ2-6	TRBV5-4	TGTGCCAGCAGCTTACAGGGCTCAGGGGCCAACGTCCTGACTTTC	CASSLQGSGANVLTF
.	.	TRBJ2-1	TRBV30	TGTGCCTGGAGTTTGCAGGGTTACAATGAGCAGTTCTTC	CAWSLQGYNEQFF
.	TRBD1	TRBJ1-1	TRBV7-3	TGTGCCAGCAGCTTAGGGACAGGGAACACTGAAGCTTTCTTT	CASSLGTGNTEAFF
.	TRBD2	TRBJ2-1	TRBV7-9	TGTGCCAGCAGCGGACTAGCGACAACGCAGTTCTTC	CASSGLATTQFF
.	TRBD1	TRBJ1-3	TRBV6-1	TGTGCCAGCTCCCTACAGGGGCGCTCTGGAAACACCATATATTTT	CASSLQGRSGNTIYF
.	.	TRBJ2-7	TRBV29-1	TGCAGCGTTGATGACGGTTACGAGCAGTACTTC	CSVDDGYEQYF
.	TRBD1	TRBJ2-4	TRBV6-1	TGTGCCAGCAGTGAATTAGACAGGGCTTTTTTAGCCAAAAACATTCAGTACTTC	CASSELDRAFLAKNIQYF
.	.	TRBJ1-4	TRBV6-4	TGTGCCAGCAGTGACTCAGGAGCAGCAACTAATGAAAAACTGTTTTTT	CASSDSGAATNEKLFF
medium-sized	.	TRBJ1-4	TRBV7-9	TGTGCCAGCAGCTTAGAAACCGAAAAACTGTTTTTT	CASSLETEKLFF
.	TRBD2	TRBJ2-5	TRBV19	TGTGCCAGTAGTATAGGCCTAGCGGGGGCCGGGGCAGAGACCCAGTACTTC	CASSIGLAGAGAETQYF
.	.	TRBJ2-3	TRBV28	TGTGCCAGCAGGAGCCTTTATACGCAGTATTTT	CASRSLYTQYF
.	TRBD1	TRBJ2-4	TRBV28	TGTGCCAGCAGCAAACAGGGGGAAGCCAAAAACATTCAGTACTTC	CASSKQGEAKNIQYF
.	TRBD1	TRBJ2-1	TRBV5-4	TGTGCCAGCAGTTTTGGACAGGTCCCCTTCAATGAGCAGTTCTTC	CASSFGQVPFNEQFF
.	.	TRBJ1-1	TRBV6-1	TGTGCCAGCAGGGTAAACACTGAAGCTTTCTTT	CASRVNTEAFF
once	.	TRBJ2-3	TRBV27	TGTGCCAGCATCCCAAGGTTCTCAGATACGCAGTATTTT	CASIPRFSDTQYF
.	.	TRBJ1-1	TRBV11-2	TGTGCCAGCAGCTTTGGCCAGGACACTGAAGCTTTCTTT	CASSFGQDTEAFF
.	.	TRBJ2-5	TRBV28	TGTGCCAGCAGCCCAGGGCTGTGGGAGACCCAGTACTTC	CASSPGLWETQYF
once	TRBD1	TRBJ2-5	TRBV5-6	TGTGCCAGCAGCCCCTATGACAGGGGGGGGACCCAGTACTTC	CASSPYDRGGTQYF
.	TRBD1	TRBJ2-3	TRBV19	TGTGCCAGTAGTCAACCAGGGGGCTGGGGCACAGATACGCAGTATTTT	CASSQPGGWGTDTQYF
.	.	TRBJ1-2	TRBV7-9	TGTGCCAGCAGCTTAGCGGACCTAGACACCTTC	CASSLADLDTF
.	.	TRBJ1-2	TRBV30	TGTGCCTGGAGTGTACGTTTGGGATTGGCTTACGGGGGCTCTAACTATGGCTACACCTTC	CAWSVRLGLAYGGSNYGYTF
few	.	TRBJ1-6	TRBV2	TGTGCCAGCAGTGAGGCTGGGATTAGGGGTAAGACACCCCTCCACTTT	CASSEAGIRGKTPLHF
.	TRBD2	TRBJ2-3	TRBV7-6	TGTGCCAGCAGCTACCTAGGGACTAGCGGGAGGGAGAGCACAGATACGCAGTATTTT	CASSYLGTSGRESTDTQYF
few	TRBD2	TRBJ2-3	TRBV5-1	TGCGCCAGCAGGGGACTAGCGGGAGAAACAGATACGCAGTATTTT	CASRGLAGETDTQYF
once	TRBD2	TRBJ2-5	TRBV2	TGTGCCAGCAGTTTTTTCCGACTAGCGGGGGAGAAAGAGACCCAGTACTTC	CASSFFRLAGEKETQYF
few	TRBD1	TRBJ2-7	TRBV5-1	TGCGCCAGCAGCGTCCAGGGGGCTGGGGAGCAGTACTTC	CASSVQGAGEQYF
once	TRBD2	TRBJ2-7	TRBV18	TGTGCCAGCTCACCAGGGACTAGCGGGGCCTACGAGCAGTACTTC	CASSPGTSGAYEQYF
.	.	TRBJ1-2	TRBV7-9	TGTGCCAGCAGCCGACAGGTTAACTATGGCTACACCTTC	CASSRQVNYGYTF
.	.	TRBJ2-7	TRBV7-9	TGTGCCAGCAGCTTAAGGCCCCGGGACGGAAAGGGGTTTTTTTACGAGCAGTACTTC	CASSLRPRDGKGFFYEQYF
.	.	TRBJ1-1	TRBV28	TGTGCCAGCACCAACAGGGTGAACACTGAAGCTTTCTTT	CASTNRVNTEAFF